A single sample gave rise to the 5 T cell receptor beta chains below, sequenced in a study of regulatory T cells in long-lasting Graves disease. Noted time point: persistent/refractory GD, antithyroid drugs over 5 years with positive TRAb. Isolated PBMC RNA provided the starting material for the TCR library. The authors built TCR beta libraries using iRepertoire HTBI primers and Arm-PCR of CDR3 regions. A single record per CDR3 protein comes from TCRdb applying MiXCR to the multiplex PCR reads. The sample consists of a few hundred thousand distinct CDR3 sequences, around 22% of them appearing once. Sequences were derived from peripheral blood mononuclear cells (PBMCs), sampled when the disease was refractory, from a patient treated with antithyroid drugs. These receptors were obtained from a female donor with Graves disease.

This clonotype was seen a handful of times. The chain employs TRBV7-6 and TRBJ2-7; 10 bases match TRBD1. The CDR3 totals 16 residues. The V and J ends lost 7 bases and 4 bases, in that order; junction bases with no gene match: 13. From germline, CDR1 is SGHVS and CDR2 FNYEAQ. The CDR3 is CASTQSPGQGPYEQYF. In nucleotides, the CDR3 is TGTGCCAGCACCCAGAGCCCGGGACAGGGGCCATACGAGCAGTACTTC.

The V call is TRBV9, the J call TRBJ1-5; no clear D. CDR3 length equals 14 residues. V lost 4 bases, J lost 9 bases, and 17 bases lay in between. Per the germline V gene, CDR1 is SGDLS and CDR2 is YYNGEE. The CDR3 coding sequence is TGTGCCAGCAGCCCCCGACCGACAAATGGGCCCCAGCATTTT. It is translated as CASSPRPTNGPQHF.

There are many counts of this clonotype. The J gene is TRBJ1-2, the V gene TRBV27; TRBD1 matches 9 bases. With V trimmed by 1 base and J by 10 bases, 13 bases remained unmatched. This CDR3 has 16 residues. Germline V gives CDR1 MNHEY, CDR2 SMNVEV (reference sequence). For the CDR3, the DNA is TGTGCCAGCAGTTTATTGGGGACAGGGACGTCTGCTGCCTACACCTTC. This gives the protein CASSLLGTGTSAAYTF.

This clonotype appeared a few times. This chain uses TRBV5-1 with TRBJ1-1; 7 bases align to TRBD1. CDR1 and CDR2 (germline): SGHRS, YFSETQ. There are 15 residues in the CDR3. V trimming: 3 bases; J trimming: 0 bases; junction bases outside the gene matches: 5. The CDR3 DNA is TGCGCCAGCAGCTCAGGACAGGTTCTGAACACTGAAGCTTTCTTT. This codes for CASSSGQVLNTEAFF.

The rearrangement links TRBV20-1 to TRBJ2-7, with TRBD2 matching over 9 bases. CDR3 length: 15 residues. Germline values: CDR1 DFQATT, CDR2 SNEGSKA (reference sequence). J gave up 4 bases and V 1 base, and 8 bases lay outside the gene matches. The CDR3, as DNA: TGCAGTGCTAGAGGGATAGCGGGAGTTGGTTACGAGCAGTACTTC. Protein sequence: CSARGIAGVGYEQYF.